These 11 T cell receptor beta chains share one sample of origin, sequenced in a study of Graves' ophthalmopathy and Graves' hyperthyroidism. Amplification of the TCR beta CDR3 regions used RNA transcripts (as template). Scientists carried out first-round RT-PCR using HTBI primers and then a second-round multiplex PCR. TCRdb re-derived calls from the multiplex PCR reads in MiXCR, one entry per CDR3 protein. The repertoire holds 650,000 to 800,000 distinct CDR3 sequences, just over 40% seen once, with over 2.5% in the top ten. Input material: peripheral blood. The receptors stem from an adult man with Graves' ophthalmopathy.

This clonotype was observed many times. The chain carries TRBV2 and TRBJ1-5, with 8 positions matching TRBD1. With V trimmed by 3 bases and J by 5 bases, 3 bases remained unmatched. CDR3 length: 14 residues. Germline CDR1 reads SNHLY; CDR2 reads FYNNEI. The CDR3 coding sequence is TGTGCCAGCAGTGAGGACAGGGTGTATCAGCCCCAGCATTTT. Amino acids: CASSEDRVYQPQHF.

This clonotype was observed at least ten times. This chain joins TRBV7-3 and TRBJ2-2; TRBD1 aligns across 7 bases. The CDR3 sequence is 13 residues long. The V segment lost 5 bases and the J segment 7 bases; nucleotides outside the gene matches: 4. Germline CDR1 SGHTA, CDR2 FQGTGA. The CDR3: CASSARQGGELFF. CDR3 in DNA: TGTGCCAGCAGCGCGAGACAGGGCGGGGAGCTGTTTTTT. Combining the CDR3 with reference TRBV7-3 and TRBJ2-2 gives the whole variable domain GAGVSQTPSNKVTEKGKYVELRCDPISGHTALYWYRQSLGQGPEFLIYFQGTGAADDSGLPNDRFFAVRPEGSVSTLKIQRTERGDSAVYLCASSARQGGELFFGEGSRLTVL.

With regard to this clonotype: The junction departs from the called germline gene at one end, perhaps through a read error. The chain is built from TRBV10-3 and TRBJ2-5; 12 bases are shared with TRBD2. Germline-derived CDR1 and CDR2 are ENHRY and SYGVKD. CDR3 length equals 17 residues. The CDR3 here is CASSRKLAGGTIETQYF. In DNA form, the CDR3 reads TGTGCCAGCAGTAGAAAACTAGCGGGGGGAACAATAGAGACCCAGTACTTC.

The sample holds one count of this clonotype. The chain carries TRBV2 and TRBJ1-5; maybe TRBD1 (5 bases). This CDR3 has 14 amino acids. The V gene lost 6 bases and the J gene lost 5 bases, with 14 bases spanning the gap. Germline loops: CDR1 SNHLY, CDR2 FYNNEI. This CDR3 is CASRRDGGYQPQHF. The DNA of the CDR3 is TGTGCCAGCAGACGGGACGGTGGGTATCAGCCCCAGCATTTT.

The V call is TRBV29-1, the J call TRBJ1-2; D not certain. Germline loops: CDR1 SQVTM, CDR2 ANQGSEA. V was shortened by 8 bases and J by 6 bases, with 16 bases between the two germline ends. The CDR3 is 12 residues long. CDR3 in amino acids: CSLSQGRDGYTF. The CDR3 nucleotides are TGCAGCTTATCCCAAGGGAGGGATGGCTACACCTTC.

The CDR3 is CSVRLTAGGYGYTF. The CDR3 region has the DNA TGCAGCGTTAGATTGACAGCTGGAGGGTATGGCTACACCTTC. The chain has TRBV29-1 and TRBJ1-2; perhaps TRBD1 as D (5 bases). The V and J ends lost 5 bases and 5 bases respectively, with 18 bases between them. The CDR3 spans 14 residues. Germline V gene lookup returns CDR1 SQVTM and CDR2 ANQGSEA.

The chain is built from TRBV29-1 and TRBJ1-4; D gene ambiguous. Germline CDR1 reads SQVTM; CDR2 reads ANQGSEA. V shed 7 bases and J shed 5 bases, with 17 bases lying between them. CDR3 length: 14 residues. CDR3 residues: CSATSREGNEKLFF. In DNA, the CDR3 is TGCAGCGCGACGAGTCGGGAGGGAAATGAAAAACTGTTTTTT.

This clonotype was recorded many times. The chain has TRBV7-2 and TRBJ2-7; TRBD1 matches 7 bases. V shed 4 bases and J 2 bases; nucleotides not matched to a gene: 5. The length of the CDR3 is 14 residues. Germline V gives CDR1 SGHTA, CDR2 FQGNSA. CDR3: CASSSGTATYEQYF. The CDR3 nucleotides read TGTGCCAGCAGCTCCGGGACAGCCACCTACGAGCAGTACTTC. Combining the CDR3 with reference TRBV7-2 and TRBJ2-7 gives the whole variable domain GAGVSQSPSNKVTEKGKDVELRCDPISGHTALYWYRQSLGQGLEFLIYFQGNSAPDKSGLPSDRFSAERTGGSVSTLTIQRTQQEDSAVYLCASSSGTATYEQYFGPGTRLTVT.

The chain links TRBV10-3 to TRBJ1-5, with D perhaps matching TRBD1 (6 bases). Germline CDR1 reads ENHRY; CDR2 reads SYGVKD. The CDR3 loop spans 14 amino acids. Trimming left V 0 bases short and J 5 bases short, with 8 bases between. DNA for the CDR3: TGTGCCATCAGTGAGTCGTCAGGGGATCAGCCCCAGCATTTT. This encodes CAISESSGDQPQHF.

The chain recombines TRBV27 with TRBJ1-2; D is possibly TRBD1 (5 bases). V gave up 11 bases and J gave up 6 bases, with 16 bases separating them. The germline CDR1 and CDR2 sequences are MNHEY and SMNVEV (reference sequence). This CDR3 contains 12 residues. This CDR3 reads CASHKGSHGYTF. CDR3 in DNA: TGTGCCTCCCATAAGGGGAGTCATGGCTACACCTTC.

The chain uses TRBV20-1 and TRBJ2-7, with 10 bases that match TRBD1. Trimming at V came to 3 bases and at J to 0 bases, leaving 5 bases not matched to a gene. Germline V CDR1 and CDR2: DFQATT, SNEGSKA (reference sequence). This CDR3 has 15 residues. In DNA, the CDR3 is TGCAGTGCTAGTCAGGGACAGGGGAACTCCTACGAGCAGTACTTC. This translates into CSASQGQGNSYEQYF.